This T cell receptor (beta chain) was documented in a study of molecular identifiers for immune sequencing clone quantification. Across the whole study: RNA from approximately 20,000 or 100,000 naive CD8 cells was split five ways in replicates, with four sequenced.

The CDR3 length is 12 residues. Germline CDR1 is SGHDT and CDR2 is YYEEEE. Trimming removed 3 bases from V and 3 bases from J, with 7 bases in between. This clonotype was detected many times. TCRdb recomputed calls from the PCR reads with MiXCR, one row per CDR3 protein. This sample carries 550,000 to 750,000 distinct CDR3 sequences, 15% to 20% of them seen once, and the ten largest clones take 0.85%. The clonotype comes from a human donor in good health. Some libraries in this study had Jurkat cell RNA spiked in. Sequences were obtained from naive CD8+ T cells from blood, with Jurkat cell RNA spiked in. Sample subset: FACS-sorted CD8+CD4-CCR7+CD45RA+ naive T cells. J is TRBJ2-7 and V is TRBV5-6, with unresolved D. The CDR3 nucleotides are TGTGCCAGCAGCTCTGTCATCTACGAGCAGTACTTC. It encodes CASSSVIYEQYF.